Listed below are T cell receptor beta chains from one sample, sequenced in a study of T cells in Graves' hyperthyroidism and ophthalmopathy. TCRdb re-derived calls from the multiplex PCR reads in MiXCR, one entry per CDR3 protein. The profile shows about 500,000 distinct CDR3 sequences, approximately 16% of them singletons. What was sequenced was blood. The receptor set was obtained from a woman in her 30s with Graves' ophthalmopathy. Both conserved end residues are part of each CDR3.

>TRBV5-1|TRBJ2-1
CASSPVASGYNEQFF
>TRBV4-2|TRBJ2-7
CASSQAQSYEQYF
>TRBV12-3/TRBV12-4|TRBJ1-2
CASSDREIFYTF
>TRBV28|TRBJ2-1
CASSDGISSYNEQFF
>TRBV20-1|TRBJ2-1
CSAPPGLAGDGSYNEQFF
>TRBV6-1|TRBJ2-3
CASSRSGRADTQYF
>TRBV20-1|TRBJ2-7
CSASDGEQYF
>TRBV7-2|TRBJ2-4
CASSFMDLAKNIQYF
>TRBV19|TRBJ2-7
CASTHYVGQGLYEQYF
>TRBV5-1|TRBJ2-4
CASSLEALAKNIQYF
>TRBV2|TRBJ2-7
CASSANREVNEQYF
>TRBV2|TRBJ2-7
CASSNTAYEQYF
>TRBV6-2/TRBV6-3|TRBJ2-1
CASSYGLYNEQFF
>TRBV5-1|TRBJ2-3
CASSLLTDTDTQYF
>TRBV5-1|TRBJ1-5
CASSLEVGQGAPQHF
>TRBV6-1|TRBJ2-7
CASSTGTTISYEQYF
>TRBV15|TRBJ1-6
CATSRDRWGDSPLHF